This is a list of T cell receptor beta chains from one sample in a study of shared clonotypes between healthy human individuals. Method: immunoSEQ multiplex PCR; TCRdb's copy keeps in-frame clones and lacks some. The sample yields about 1.5 million clones, nearly 99% seen once. Sequenced sample: naive CD4+ T cells sorted from blood. These TCRs come from a man aged 30-40 years in good health. Each CDR3 is given with its conserved first and last residue. The D gene is left open where the match is weak. Part of the rows lack a size; the others show once, few, many or a class for expanded clones.

J gene: TRBJ2-7
clone size: -
V gene: TRBV27
D gene: -
CDR3 DNA: TGTGCCAGCATCCCCCGGGGGCGGGAAAAACCACCACCCTACGAGCAGTACTTC
CDR3 protein: CASIPRGREKPPPYEQYF

J gene: TRBJ1-3
clone size: -
V gene: TRBV29-1
D gene: -
CDR3 DNA: TGCAGCGTTGAGGCCCAGAGCTCTGGAAACACCATATATTTT
CDR3 protein: CSVEAQSSGNTIYF

J gene: TRBJ2-7
clone size: once
V gene: TRBV7-9
D gene: -
CDR3 DNA: TGTGCCAGCAGCTCCCTTCGGGCCTCCTACGAGCAGTACTTC
CDR3 protein: CASSSLRASYEQYF

J gene: TRBJ1-1
clone size: once
V gene: TRBV19
D gene: -
CDR3 DNA: TGTGCCAGTAGTATAGGACAGATGAACACTGAAGCTTTCTTT
CDR3 protein: CASSIGQMNTEAFF

J gene: TRBJ2-1
clone size: -
V gene: TRBV5-1
D gene: -
CDR3 DNA: TGCGCCAGCAGCTTAGGCGGGACAACATACAATGAGCAGTTCTTC
CDR3 protein: CASSLGGTTYNEQFF

J gene: TRBJ1-2
clone size: once
V gene: TRBV7-9
D gene: -
CDR3 DNA: TGTGCCAGCAGCTTAGTTTCCTATGGCTACACCTTC
CDR3 protein: CASSLVSYGYTF

J gene: TRBJ2-3
clone size: -
V gene: TRBV11-2
D gene: -
CDR3 DNA: TGTGCCAGCAGCTTTTCGACTAGAGGGAGGTGGGTTACGCAGTATTTT
CDR3 protein: CASSFSTRGRWVTQYF

J gene: TRBJ1-1
clone size: -
V gene: TRBV7-3
D gene: -
CDR3 DNA: TGTGCCAGCAGCTTATGGCCCACAGGGTCCCCCTCCACTGAAGCTTTCTTT
CDR3 protein: CASSLWPTGSPSTEAFF

J gene: TRBJ2-2
clone size: -
V gene: TRBV6-5
D gene: -
CDR3 DNA: TGTGCCAGCAGTTACCAGATTGTGGACACCGGGGAGCTGTTTTTT
CDR3 protein: CASSYQIVDTGELFF

J gene: TRBJ2-3
clone size: -
V gene: TRBV5-6
D gene: -
CDR3 DNA: TGTGCCAGCAGCTTGTATCACACAGATACGCAGTATTTT
CDR3 protein: CASSLYHTDTQYF

J gene: TRBJ2-7
clone size: -
V gene: TRBV27
D gene: -
CDR3 DNA: TGTGCCAGCAGTTTATCCAGGGCTCAAACCTACGAGCAGTACTTC
CDR3 protein: CASSLSRAQTYEQYF

J gene: TRBJ2-5
clone size: -
V gene: TRBV7-2
D gene: -
CDR3 DNA: TGTGCCAGCAGCTTGGATAGCGGTCCCCAGTACTTC
CDR3 protein: CASSLDSGPQYF

J gene: TRBJ2-1
clone size: -
V gene: TRBV7-3
D gene: -
CDR3 DNA: TGTGCCAGCAGTGTAGCTCCAGGCGCAAGCTCCTACAATGAGCAGTTCTTC
CDR3 protein: CASSVAPGASSYNEQFF

J gene: TRBJ2-7
clone size: once
V gene: TRBV30
D gene: -
CDR3 DNA: TGTGCATGCGCCCTCGGCGAGCAGTACTTC
CDR3 protein: CACALGEQYF

J gene: TRBJ1-5
clone size: -
V gene: TRBV6-5
D gene: -
CDR3 DNA: TGTGCCAGCAGTCAAGACCCTACCCAGCCCCAGCATTTT
CDR3 protein: CASSQDPTQPQHF

J gene: TRBJ2-1
clone size: -
V gene: TRBV5-1
D gene: -
CDR3 DNA: TGCGCCAGCAGCTTGGTAGGGGCGGTCGATGAGCAGTTCTTC
CDR3 protein: CASSLVGAVDEQFF

J gene: TRBJ2-1
clone size: -
V gene: TRBV5-1
D gene: -
CDR3 DNA: TGCGCCAGCAGCTCTACCGGGACCAGTTACAATGAGCAGTTCTTC
CDR3 protein: CASSSTGTSYNEQFF

J gene: TRBJ2-1
clone size: -
V gene: TRBV21-1
D gene: -
CDR3 DNA: TGTGCCAGCAGTCGGACAGGGAACAATGAGCAGTTCTTC
CDR3 protein: CASSRTGNNEQFF

J gene: TRBJ2-5
clone size: -
V gene: TRBV5-6
D gene: -
CDR3 DNA: TGTGCCAGCAGGTTTAAGGGGGTACTATACCAAGAGACCCAGTACTTC
CDR3 protein: CASRFKGVLYQETQYF

J gene: TRBJ2-7
clone size: -
V gene: TRBV5-1
D gene: TRBD1
CDR3 DNA: TGCGCCAGCAGCAGGGGACAGGGGGGTTTTAGCTCCTACGAGCAGTACTTC
CDR3 protein: CASSRGQGGFSSYEQYF

J gene: TRBJ2-1
clone size: -
V gene: TRBV10-3
D gene: -
CDR3 DNA: TGTGCCATCAGTGAGGGGCAGCAGAATGAGCAGTTCTTC
CDR3 protein: CAISEGQQNEQFF

J gene: TRBJ1-2
clone size: -
V gene: TRBV4-1
D gene: TRBD1
CDR3 DNA: TGCGCCAGCAGCCAACCCGGGACAGGGGCCCTTGGCTACACCTTC
CDR3 protein: CASSQPGTGALGYTF

J gene: TRBJ2-3
clone size: -
V gene: TRBV5-4
D gene: -
CDR3 DNA: TGTGCCAGCAGTCAGGACTCGGACCCGGGAGATACGCAGTATTTT
CDR3 protein: CASSQDSDPGDTQYF

J gene: TRBJ2-7
clone size: -
V gene: TRBV18
D gene: TRBD2
CDR3 DNA: TGTGCCAGCTCACCACTCGTTAGCGGGAGTTTGCCCTACGAGCAGTACTTC
CDR3 protein: CASSPLVSGSLPYEQYF

J gene: TRBJ1-1
clone size: -
V gene: TRBV7-9
D gene: -
CDR3 DNA: TGTGCCAGCAGCCTTACAGGGAGCGTTGAAGCTTTCTTT
CDR3 protein: CASSLTGSVEAFF

J gene: TRBJ2-7
clone size: -
V gene: TRBV2
D gene: -
CDR3 DNA: TGTGCCAGCAGCGACCCCCCAGCCTACGAGCAGTACTTC
CDR3 protein: CASSDPPAYEQYF

J gene: TRBJ1-2
clone size: -
V gene: TRBV2
D gene: TRBD1
CDR3 DNA: TGTGCCAGCATGGGACAGGAGAACTATGGCTACACCTTC
CDR3 protein: CASMGQENYGYTF

J gene: TRBJ2-5
clone size: -
V gene: TRBV29-1
D gene: -
CDR3 DNA: TGCAGCGTTGATCTGAGTTTGGAGACCCAGTACTTC
CDR3 protein: CSVDLSLETQYF

J gene: TRBJ2-1
clone size: -
V gene: TRBV5-4
D gene: -
CDR3 DNA: TGTGCCAGCAGTGTTTACAATGAGCAGTTCTTC
CDR3 protein: CASSVYNEQFF

J gene: TRBJ2-2
clone size: -
V gene: TRBV18
D gene: -
CDR3 DNA: TGTGCCAGCTCACCCCCCCACCTCACCGGGGAGCTGTTTTTT
CDR3 protein: CASSPPHLTGELFF

J gene: TRBJ2-7
clone size: -
V gene: TRBV28
D gene: -
CDR3 DNA: TGTGCCAGCAGCTCTTCGTCCCACGAGCAGTACTTC
CDR3 protein: CASSSSSHEQYF

J gene: TRBJ2-3
clone size: -
V gene: TRBV7-2
D gene: -
CDR3 DNA: TGTGCCAGCAGCTTAGTGACGGCGGGAAACACAGATACGCAGTATTTT
CDR3 protein: CASSLVTAGNTDTQYF

J gene: TRBJ1-2
clone size: -
V gene: TRBV7-8
D gene: -
CDR3 DNA: TGTGCCAGCAGCTTAGGTACAGCCTTTACCTATGGCTACACCTTC
CDR3 protein: CASSLGTAFTYGYTF

J gene: TRBJ2-7
clone size: -
V gene: TRBV19
D gene: TRBD2
CDR3 DNA: TGTGCCAGTAGTATAGAAGGGACTAACTCCTACGAGCAGTACTTC
CDR3 protein: CASSIEGTNSYEQYF

J gene: TRBJ2-3
clone size: -
V gene: TRBV5-1
D gene: TRBD2
CDR3 DNA: TGCGCCAGCAGCTTCCTTTCACGCGTGGCTAGCGGGAGCACAGATACGCAGTATTTT
CDR3 protein: CASSFLSRVASGSTDTQYF

J gene: TRBJ2-6
clone size: -
V gene: TRBV4-1
D gene: -
CDR3 DNA: TGCGCCAGCAGCCAAGGGTTCTCTGGGGCCAACGTCCTGACTTTC
CDR3 protein: CASSQGFSGANVLTF

J gene: TRBJ2-7
clone size: -
V gene: TRBV14
D gene: TRBD1
CDR3 DNA: TGTGCCAGCAGTCGGACAGGGGGTGCCTACGAGCAGTACTTC
CDR3 protein: CASSRTGGAYEQYF

J gene: TRBJ1-1
clone size: -
V gene: TRBV21-1
D gene: -
CDR3 DNA: TGTGCCAGCAGCAAGGATGAGGGAGGCACTGAAGCTTTCTTT
CDR3 protein: CASSKDEGGTEAFF

J gene: TRBJ2-7
clone size: -
V gene: TRBV7-2
D gene: TRBD2
CDR3 DNA: TGTGCCAGCAGCTTAGCTCCTAGCGGGCTTATCTCCTACGAGCAGTACTTC
CDR3 protein: CASSLAPSGLISYEQYF

J gene: TRBJ1-5
clone size: -
V gene: TRBV5-8
D gene: TRBD1
CDR3 DNA: TGTGCCAGCAGGGAAACAGGGGGAAGGCCGCCCCAGCATTTT
CDR3 protein: CASRETGGRPPQHF

J gene: TRBJ2-7
clone size: -
V gene: TRBV6-5
D gene: TRBD2
CDR3 DNA: TGTGCCAGCACCGGCGGGGGGGAGCAGTACTTC
CDR3 protein: CASTGGGEQYF

J gene: TRBJ2-3
clone size: -
V gene: TRBV28
D gene: -
CDR3 DNA: TGTGCCAGCACTATTTTCCTCGGGAGTTGGAGCACAGATACGCAGTATTTT
CDR3 protein: CASTIFLGSWSTDTQYF

J gene: TRBJ1-2
clone size: -
V gene: TRBV28
D gene: -
CDR3 DNA: TGTGCCAGCAGTTTGAATAGATACTATGGCTACACCTTC
CDR3 protein: CASSLNRYYGYTF

J gene: TRBJ1-1
clone size: -
V gene: TRBV29-1
D gene: -
CDR3 DNA: TGCAGCGTTGATGTGGGTTTGAACACTGAAGCTTTCTTT
CDR3 protein: CSVDVGLNTEAFF

J gene: TRBJ2-5
clone size: -
V gene: TRBV10-3
D gene: -
CDR3 DNA: TGTGCCACCGCGGGCCTACATCAAGAGACCCAGTACTTC
CDR3 protein: CATAGLHQETQYF

J gene: TRBJ2-3
clone size: -
V gene: TRBV18
D gene: -
CDR3 DNA: TGTGCCAGCTCACCATCGTCAGGTTCCACAGATACGCAGTATTTT
CDR3 protein: CASSPSSGSTDTQYF

J gene: TRBJ2-1
clone size: -
V gene: TRBV27
D gene: TRBD1
CDR3 DNA: TGTGCCAGCAGTCTCCTGGACAGGGGGAGCTCCTACAATGAGCAGTTCTTC
CDR3 protein: CASSLLDRGSSYNEQFF

J gene: TRBJ2-1
clone size: -
V gene: TRBV9
D gene: TRBD2
CDR3 DNA: TGTGCCAGCAGCGTAGCCGGGACTACCCGTAGCCACTACAATGAGCAGTTCTTC
CDR3 protein: CASSVAGTTRSHYNEQFF

J gene: TRBJ1-4
clone size: -
V gene: TRBV28
D gene: -
CDR3 DNA: TGTGCCAGCAGTTTGGAGGGGGAAAAACTGTTTTTT
CDR3 protein: CASSLEGEKLFF

J gene: TRBJ2-5
clone size: -
V gene: TRBV11-2
D gene: -
CDR3 DNA: TGTGCCAGCAGCTTGGGGTTTAGGCAACAAGAGACCCAGTACTTC
CDR3 protein: CASSLGFRQQETQYF

J gene: TRBJ2-1
clone size: -
V gene: TRBV28
D gene: TRBD2
CDR3 DNA: TGTGCCAGCTGGCCGGGCGGGAGACACAATGAGCAGTTCTTC
CDR3 protein: CASWPGGRHNEQFF

J gene: TRBJ2-7
clone size: -
V gene: TRBV18
D gene: -
CDR3 DNA: TGTGCCAGCTCACCACGACAGGGAGGCGCCTACGAGCAGTACTTC
CDR3 protein: CASSPRQGGAYEQYF

J gene: TRBJ1-2
clone size: -
V gene: TRBV10-2
D gene: -
CDR3 DNA: TGCGCCAGCTCAACCCAGGGCTATGGCTACACCTTC
CDR3 protein: CASSTQGYGYTF

J gene: TRBJ2-3
clone size: -
V gene: TRBV7-9
D gene: TRBD1
CDR3 DNA: TGTGCCAGCAGCCCCAAAGGGGGCAGGGGCTCCACAGATACGCAGTATTTT
CDR3 protein: CASSPKGGRGSTDTQYF

J gene: TRBJ2-3
clone size: -
V gene: TRBV9
D gene: TRBD2
CDR3 DNA: TGTGCCAGCAGCCCTCGTACGGGGGGGAGGGCAGATACGCAGTATTTT
CDR3 protein: CASSPRTGGRADTQYF

J gene: TRBJ1-2
clone size: -
V gene: TRBV14
D gene: -
CDR3 DNA: TGTGCCAGCAGCCAAGACTGGATAGCATTCACCTTC
CDR3 protein: CASSQDWIAFTF

J gene: TRBJ1-4
clone size: -
V gene: TRBV28
D gene: -
CDR3 DNA: TGTGCCAGCAGGGAGGGACTGGCTAATGAAAAACTGTTTTTT
CDR3 protein: CASREGLANEKLFF

J gene: TRBJ2-1
clone size: -
V gene: TRBV18
D gene: TRBD1
CDR3 DNA: TGTGCCAGCTCACCACCAACGGACAGGCTCAGTGAGCAGTTCTTC
CDR3 protein: CASSPPTDRLSEQFF

J gene: TRBJ2-3
clone size: -
V gene: TRBV6-6
D gene: TRBD1
CDR3 DNA: TGTGCCAGCAGTTACGTGGACAGGGGGCTAGGTACGCAGTATTTT
CDR3 protein: CASSYVDRGLGTQYF

J gene: TRBJ2-7
clone size: -
V gene: TRBV5-1
D gene: TRBD2
CDR3 DNA: TGCGCCAGCAGCTTGGCCCCTAGCGGGACGACCTACGAGCAGTACTTC
CDR3 protein: CASSLAPSGTTYEQYF